Below, one TCR beta chain is given with its context. The specificity of this receptor is unknown. No base quality information exists; no much larger clone differs at one position. Using the deep immunoSEQ assay, multiplex PCR amplified TCR CDR3 regions from genomic DNA. Extracted genomic DNA from each cell subset was distributed evenly across all wells of several immunoSEQ 96-well plates, and each plate was treated as a replicate. Each replicate PCR for sorted subsets received approximately 200 ng genomic DNA, equal to roughly 30,000 T cell genomes. Purified libraries were quantified with a Qubit 3.0 fluorometer, sized on a Bioanalyzer 2100, and re-quantified with the KAPA Library Quantification kit. A separate single-read 150-cycle Illumina NextSeq 550 flow cell was used to sequence each immunoSEQ 96-well plate. Turning to the authors' computational methods: Because only junctional sequences without quality scores were contained in the immunoSEQ output, filtering matching that applied to full-length reads could not be performed. Sequences were annotated with PyIR, a Python wrapper for IgBLAST v1.9, using IMGT germline references to assign V/J genes and CDR3. Reads were removed for weak V/J assignments (E-value above 1e-6), missing CDR3, stop codons, out-of-frame junctions, or ambiguous translated residues. A V3J clonotype was defined by an identical inferred V gene, J gene, and CDR3 amino acid sequence. To compute the percentage overlap between repertoires, the number of shared unique clonotypes was divided by the size of the smaller repertoire. Repertoire richness was assessed with RTK rarefaction, the Chao1 estimator, and Recon v2.1 estimates of unobserved clonotypes. Generation probabilities were computed with OLGA for all TCRbeta clonotypes obtained by the gDNA method from several donors. TCRdb provides this immuneACCESS table in a form limited to in-frame rearrangements. Some clones are lacking; in checked studies, under half of them reflect an unresolved V gene, and why the rest are absent is not known. D and trimming come from the DNA, and the V and J calls and clone size come from that table. The table for this sample lists roughly 2,000,000 clones; approximately 94% of them were counted only once. The top ten clonotypes cover approximately 1% of the sample.

CD8 naive samples consisted of CD45RO-negative cells that were positively selected for CCR7, yielding a CD45RA+CCR7+ population without TemRA cells. The donors were healthy, HIV-negative adults with no recently reported acute infections or vaccinations. Every donor was a Caucasian adult living in Nashville, Tennessee, USA. Blood was obtained by leukapheresis, after which PBMCs were separated by Ficoll-Histopaque density gradient centrifugation and cryopreserved in liquid nitrogen vapor phase. Analytical flow cytometry was used to check the purity and quantity of every magnetically sorted T cell population. From each sorted fraction, genomic DNA was isolated and quantified by UV absorbance on a Nanodrop 2000c. The data derive from a study of shared clonotypes between healthy human individuals (dated by TCRdb to the early 2020s). About the study as a whole: Three men and a couple of women, aged 18 to 49 years, made up the cohort. Blood TCR repertoires of several healthy adults were deeply sequenced to estimate repertoire size and the extent of clonotype sharing between individuals. Each donor's leukapheresis produced roughly between roughly 0.85 and 9.5 billion PBMCs. Libraries were prepared and TCR repertoires were sequenced by different laboratories using diverse techniques, in order to increase sequencing depth and limit assay-specific biases. For each donor, three plates each were used for CD4 naive and CD4 memory, two plates were used for CD8 naive, and one plate was used for CD8 memory.

Here is what the overall study found, with its caveats: Sampling was restricted to blood, and TCR repertoires in tissue are likely to differ from TCR repertoires in blood. Because the study included a small number of donors, the genetic and exposure-history diversity represented was limited. Estimated clonotype richness was generally larger for naive than for memory subsets. Even with the large sequencing depth, rarefaction of the sorted-subset datasets indicated that sequencing was incomplete. About 5% of naive CD4, 3.5% of naive CD8, about 2.5% of memory CD4, and approximately 0.39% of memory CD8 clonotypes were shared across four donors. Higher generation probabilities were observed for clonotypes shared by all four sorted-subset donors than for non-shared clonotypes. Pairwise subsampling indicated that sequencing depth was expected to affect the degree of clonotype sharing among donors.

From the cysteine through the phenylalanine, the CDR3 covers 15 amino acids. The kept DNA is CDR3 alone, 45 bases in frame from the first base. The germline V gene sets CDR1 to MNHNS and CDR2 to SASEGT. V lost 1 base and J lost 6 bases; the stretch between them is 12 bases long. The material sequenced was naive CD8+ T cells sorted from blood. The meaning of the sample's cell subset or site label: CD45RA+CCR7+. The V gene is TRBV6-1 and the J gene is TRBJ2-2; no D segment can be confidently identified. The source is a man in his late teens or twenties in good health. The nucleotide sequence is TGTGCCAGCAGTGAAGATCTACGAGGTCCCGGGGAGCTGTTTTTT. Its product reads: CASSEDLRGPGELFF.